In this sample, the clone carrying this T cell receptor (beta chain) turned up many times. Its matching antigen is unknown. The record originates from a study of CD8 T cells in ankylosing spondylitis. Findings of the study overall: Significantly higher representation of disease-linked clones was reported for matched ankylosing spondylitis synovial fluid. Blood from ankylosing spondylitis patients appeared to carry a characteristic eight-variant TCR beta motif.

Preparation of TCR beta libraries was done by quantitative 5'-RACE with molecular barcodes. Each CDR3 protein is one row after TCRdb ran MiXCR on the 5' RACE reads. The data show fewer than 550,000 distinct CDR3 sequences, 5.3% seen once. This sequence originates from a male donor with ankylosing spondylitis. Specimen: blood, either unsorted or a sorted T cell fraction (not recorded which).

For the CDR3, the DNA is TGCGCCAGCAGCCAAGACGGCAGGGGTCAAGAGACCCAGTACTTC. Translated: CASSQDGRGQETQYF. This chain joins TRBV4-3 and TRBJ2-5, with D maybe TRBD1 (6 bases). The V gene's germline CDR1 is LGHNA and CDR2 YSLEER. There are 15 residues in the CDR3. Trimming shortened V by 0 bases and J by 2 bases, and 10 bases separated the two germline ends.